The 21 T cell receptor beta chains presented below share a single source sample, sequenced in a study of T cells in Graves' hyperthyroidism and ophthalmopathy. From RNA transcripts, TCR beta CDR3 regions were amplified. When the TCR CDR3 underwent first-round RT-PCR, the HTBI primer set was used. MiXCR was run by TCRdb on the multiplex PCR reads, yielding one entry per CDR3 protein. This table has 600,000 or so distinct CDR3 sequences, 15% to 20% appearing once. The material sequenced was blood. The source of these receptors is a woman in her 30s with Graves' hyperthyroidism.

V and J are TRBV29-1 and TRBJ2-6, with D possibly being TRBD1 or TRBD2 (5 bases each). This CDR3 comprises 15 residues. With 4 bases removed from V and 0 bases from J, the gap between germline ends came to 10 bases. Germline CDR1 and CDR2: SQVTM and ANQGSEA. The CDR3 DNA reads TGCAGCGTTGGGGGGACCAACTCTGGGGCCAACGTCCTGACTTTC. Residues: CSVGGTNSGANVLTF. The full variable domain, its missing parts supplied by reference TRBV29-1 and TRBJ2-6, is SAVISQKPSRDICQRGTSLTIQCQVDSQVTMMFWYRQQPGQSLTLIATANQGSEATYESGFVIDKFPISRPNLTFSTLTVSNMSPEDSSIYLCSVGGTNSGANVLTFGAGSRLTVL.

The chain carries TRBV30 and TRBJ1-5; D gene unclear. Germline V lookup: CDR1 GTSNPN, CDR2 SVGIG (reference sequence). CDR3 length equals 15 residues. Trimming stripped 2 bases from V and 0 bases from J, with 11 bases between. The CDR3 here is CAWSHGRISNQPQHF. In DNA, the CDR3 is TGTGCCTGGAGTCACGGTAGGATTAGCAATCAGCCCCAGCATTTT.

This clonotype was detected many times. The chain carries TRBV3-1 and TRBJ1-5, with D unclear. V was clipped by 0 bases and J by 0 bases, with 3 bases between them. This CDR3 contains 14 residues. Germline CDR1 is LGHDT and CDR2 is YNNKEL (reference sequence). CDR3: CASSQEVSNQPQHF. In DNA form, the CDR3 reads TGTGCCAGCAGCCAAGAGGTTAGCAATCAGCCCCAGCATTTT.

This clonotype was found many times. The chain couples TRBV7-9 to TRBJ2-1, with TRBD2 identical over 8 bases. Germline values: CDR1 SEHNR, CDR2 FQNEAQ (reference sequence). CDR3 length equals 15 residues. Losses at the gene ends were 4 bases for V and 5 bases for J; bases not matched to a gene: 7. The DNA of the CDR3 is TGTGCCAGCAGCTACCGACTAGCGCCTGACAATGAGCAGTTCTTC. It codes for CASSYRLAPDNEQFF.

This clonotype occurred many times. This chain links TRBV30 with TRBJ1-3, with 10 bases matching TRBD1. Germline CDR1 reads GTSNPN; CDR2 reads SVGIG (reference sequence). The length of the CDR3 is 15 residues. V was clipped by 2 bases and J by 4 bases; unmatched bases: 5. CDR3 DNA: TGTGCCTGGAGTATTGACAGGGGGCCAGGAAACACCATATATTTT. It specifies CAWSIDRGPGNTIYF.

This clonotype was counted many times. For the CDR3, the DNA is TGTGCCAGCAGTTTTGGGGGGGTGAATGGCTACACCTTC. Protein: CASSFGGVNGYTF. The genes are TRBV12-3 or TRBV12-4 and TRBJ1-2; D is perhaps TRBD1 (5 bases). Trimming stripped 3 bases from V and 6 bases from J, with 11 bases between. The CDR3 spans 13 residues.

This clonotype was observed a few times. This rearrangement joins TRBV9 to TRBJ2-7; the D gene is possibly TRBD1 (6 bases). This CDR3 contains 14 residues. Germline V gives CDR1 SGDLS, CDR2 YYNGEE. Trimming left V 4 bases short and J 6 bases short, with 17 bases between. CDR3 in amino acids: CASSPYNRDSEQYF. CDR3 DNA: TGTGCCAGCAGCCCTTACAACAGGGATTCCGAGCAGTACTTC. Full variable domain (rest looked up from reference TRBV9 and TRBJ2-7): DSGVTQTPKHLITATGQRVTLRCSPRSGDLSVYWYQQSLDQGLQFLIQYYNGEERAKGNILERFSAQQFPDLHSELNLSSLELGDSALYFCASSPYNRDSEQYFGPGTRLTVT.

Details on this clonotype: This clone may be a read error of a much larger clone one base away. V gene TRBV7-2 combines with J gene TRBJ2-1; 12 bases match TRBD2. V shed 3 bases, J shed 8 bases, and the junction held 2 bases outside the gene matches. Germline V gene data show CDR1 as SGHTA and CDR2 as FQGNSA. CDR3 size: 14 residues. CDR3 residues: CASSLTSGRDEQFF. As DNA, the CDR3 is TGTGCCAGCAGCTTGACTAGCGGGAGAGATGAGCAGTTCTTC.

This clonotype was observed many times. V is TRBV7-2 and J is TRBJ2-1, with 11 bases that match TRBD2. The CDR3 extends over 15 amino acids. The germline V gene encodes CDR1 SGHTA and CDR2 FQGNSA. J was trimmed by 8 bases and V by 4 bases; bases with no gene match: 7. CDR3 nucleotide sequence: TGTGCCAGCAGCTCGAAACTAGCGGGAGTTTATGAGCAGTTCTTC. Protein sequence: CASSSKLAGVYEQFF.

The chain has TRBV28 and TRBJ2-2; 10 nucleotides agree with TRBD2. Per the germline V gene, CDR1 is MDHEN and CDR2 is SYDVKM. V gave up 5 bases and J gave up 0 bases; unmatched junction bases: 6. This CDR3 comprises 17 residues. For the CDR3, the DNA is TGTGCCAGCAGTGCCCCGGGACTAGCGTCGAACACCGGGGAGCTGTTTTTT. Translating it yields CASSAPGLASNTGELFF. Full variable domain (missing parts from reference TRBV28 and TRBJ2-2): DVKVTQSSRYLVKRTGEKVFLECVQDMDHENMFWYRQDPGLGLRLIYFSYDVKMKEKGDIPEGYSVSREKKERFSLILESASTNQTSMYLCASSAPGLASNTGELFFGEGSRLTVL.

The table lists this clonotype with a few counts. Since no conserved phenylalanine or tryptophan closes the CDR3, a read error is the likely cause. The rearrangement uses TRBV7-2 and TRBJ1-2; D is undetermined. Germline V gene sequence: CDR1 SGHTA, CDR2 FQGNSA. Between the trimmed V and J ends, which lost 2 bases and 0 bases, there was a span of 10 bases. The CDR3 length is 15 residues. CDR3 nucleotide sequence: TGTGCCAGCAGCTTATTTCAGAGCCCTAACTATGGCTACACCTCC. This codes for CASSLFQSPNYGYTS.

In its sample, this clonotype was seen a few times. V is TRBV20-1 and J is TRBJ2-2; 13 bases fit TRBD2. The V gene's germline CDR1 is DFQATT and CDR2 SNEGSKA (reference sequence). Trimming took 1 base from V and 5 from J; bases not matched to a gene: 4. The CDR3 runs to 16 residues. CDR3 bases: TGCAGTGCTAGAGCACTAGCGGGAGGGAAGACCGGGGAGCTGTTTTTT. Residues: CSARALAGGKTGELFF.

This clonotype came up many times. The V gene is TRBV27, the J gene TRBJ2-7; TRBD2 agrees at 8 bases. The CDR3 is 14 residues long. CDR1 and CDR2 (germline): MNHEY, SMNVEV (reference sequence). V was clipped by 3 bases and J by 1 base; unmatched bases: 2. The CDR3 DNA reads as TGTGCCAGCAGTTTCGGGAGGGCGTCCTACGAGCAGTACTTC. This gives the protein CASSFGRASYEQYF.

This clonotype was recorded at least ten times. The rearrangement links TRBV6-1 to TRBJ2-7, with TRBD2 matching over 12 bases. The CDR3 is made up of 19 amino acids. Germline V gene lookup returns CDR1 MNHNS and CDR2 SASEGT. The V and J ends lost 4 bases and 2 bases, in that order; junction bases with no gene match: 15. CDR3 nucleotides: TGTGCCAGCAGTGGCTTACCGGGACTAGCGGGCGGGGGTCCCTACGAGCAGTACTTC. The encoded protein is CASSGLPGLAGGGPYEQYF.

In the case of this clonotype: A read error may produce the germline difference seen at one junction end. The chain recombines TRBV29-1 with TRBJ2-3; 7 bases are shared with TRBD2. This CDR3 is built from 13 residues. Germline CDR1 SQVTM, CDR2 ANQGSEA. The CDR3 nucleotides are TGCAGCGTCACGGGGGGAAGCACGGATACGCAGTATTTT. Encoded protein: CSVTGGSTDTQYF.

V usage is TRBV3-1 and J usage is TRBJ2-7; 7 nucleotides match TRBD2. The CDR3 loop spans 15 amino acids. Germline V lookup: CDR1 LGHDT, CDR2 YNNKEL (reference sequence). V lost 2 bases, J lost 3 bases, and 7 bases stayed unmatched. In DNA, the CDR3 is TGTGCCAGCAGCCAAAGGTCTAGCGGATACTACGAGCAGTACTTC. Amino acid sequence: CASSQRSSGYYEQYF.

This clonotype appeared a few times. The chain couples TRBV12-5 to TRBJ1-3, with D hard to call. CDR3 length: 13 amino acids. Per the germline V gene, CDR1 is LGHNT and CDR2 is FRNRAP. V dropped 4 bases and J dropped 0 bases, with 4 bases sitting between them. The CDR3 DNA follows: TGTGCTAGTGGTTCTAACTCTGGAAACACCATATATTTT. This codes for CASGSNSGNTIYF.

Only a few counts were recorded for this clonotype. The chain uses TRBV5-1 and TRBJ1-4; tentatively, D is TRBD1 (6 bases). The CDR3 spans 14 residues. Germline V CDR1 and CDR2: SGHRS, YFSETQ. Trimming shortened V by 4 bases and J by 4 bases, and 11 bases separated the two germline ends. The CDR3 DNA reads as TGCGCCAGCAGCACCCAGGGGTTTAATGAAAAACTGTTTTTT. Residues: CASSTQGFNEKLFF.

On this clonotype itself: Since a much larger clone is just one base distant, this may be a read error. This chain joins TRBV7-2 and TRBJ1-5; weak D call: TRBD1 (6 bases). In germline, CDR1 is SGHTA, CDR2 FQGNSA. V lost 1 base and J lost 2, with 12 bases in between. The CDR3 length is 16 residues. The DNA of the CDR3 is TGTGCCAGCAGCTTAGGGGGGCTGTATGGCAATCAGCCCCAGCATTTT. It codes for CASSLGGLYGNQPQHF.

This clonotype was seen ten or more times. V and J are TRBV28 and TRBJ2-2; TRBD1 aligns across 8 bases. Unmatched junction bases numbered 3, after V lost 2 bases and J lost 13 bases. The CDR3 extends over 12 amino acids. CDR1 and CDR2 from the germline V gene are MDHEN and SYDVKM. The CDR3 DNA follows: TGTGCCAGCAGTTTAGGGACAGGCGGGCTGTTTTTT. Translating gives CASSLGTGGLFF.

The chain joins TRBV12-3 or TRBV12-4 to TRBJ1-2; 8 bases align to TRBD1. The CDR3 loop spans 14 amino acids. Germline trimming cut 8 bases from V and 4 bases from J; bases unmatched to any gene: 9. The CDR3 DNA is TGTGCCAGCGGAACGACAGGGGTCGGCTATGGCTACACCTTC. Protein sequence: CASGTTGVGYGYTF.